This T cell receptor beta chain is drawn from a study of T cells in women clearing cervical HPV infection. About the study: Case blood drawn at lesion detection; control blood after infection cleared.

On this clone: The read comes to an end 3 residues before the CDR3 does, leaving the germline J gene to fill in the end.

Clones were read by immunoSEQ multiplex PCR, and TCRdb kept only the in-frame ones, dropping some. Recorded here are about 22,000 clones; the top ten clones represent 4.5% to 6%. The J segment lost 1 base and the V segment lost 5 bases, leaving 7 bases of the junction unmatched. The CDR3 consists of 16 residues. From germline, CDR1 is LNHDA and CDR2 SQIVND (reference sequence). The rearrangement links TRBV19 to TRBJ2-1, with 8 bases matching TRBD2. Sequencing was performed on blood buffy coat. This receptor was taken from a woman between 18 and 70 years old with a cervical HPV16 infection that either progressed to CIN3+ or cleared (not recorded which). The DNA read from the CDR3 is TGTGCCAGTAGTGTTAGCGGGATAGGGTCCTACAATGAG. Its protein product is CASSVSGIGSYNE. The entire CDR3 protein is CASSVSGIGSYNEQFF.